Listed here are 2 T cell receptor beta chains from one sample, sequenced in a study of blood T cell repertoires in COVID-19. Libraries were prepared by immunoSEQ multiplex PCR; TCRdb keeps only in-frame clonotypes and omits some of them. The sample has 370,000 or so clones, 70% to 90% seen once. The sample consisted of PBMCs or T cells enriched from blood (not recorded which). The receptor set was obtained from a young man who had recovered from COVID-19.

The rearrangement links TRBV19 to TRBJ1-1; the D gene is possibly TRBD1 (6 bases). The CDR3 spans 15 residues. V lost 8 bases to trimming and J lost 1 base, with 17 bases between them. Germline CDR1 reads LNHDA; CDR2 reads SQIVND (reference sequence). CDR3 protein: CASGFGTPKNTEAFF. The CDR3 DNA is TGTGCCAGTGGGTTCGGGACACCCAAGAACACTGAAGCTTTCTTT. Variable domain in full (rest from reference TRBV19 and TRBJ1-1): DGGITQSPKYLFRKEGQNVTLSCEQNLNHDAMYWYRQDPGQGLRLIYYSQIVNDFQKGDIAEGYSVSREKKESFPLTVTSAQKNPTAFYLCASGFGTPKNTEAFFGQGTRLTVV.

As regards this clone: This same CDR3 is encoded by further DNA sequences in the sample. The chain carries TRBV5-1 and TRBJ1-2; possible D gene TRBD1, 5 bases. Germline CDR1 and CDR2: SGHRS and YFSETQ. The CDR3 has 13 residues. V was trimmed by 3 bases and J by 2 bases, leaving 8 bases between them. The chain's CDR3 is CASSSTGNYGYTF. CDR3 DNA sequence: TGCGCCAGCAGCTCTACAGGCAACTATGGCTACACCTTC.